The rows below give T cell receptor beta chains drawn from one sample of a study of blood T cells in healthy people across ages. TCRdb called the 5' RACE reads again in MiXCR, with one record for every CDR3 protein. The data hold about 680,000 distinct CDR3 sequences, with roughly 50% observed a single time. Source material: blood. The origin of the receptors is a woman aged 60 to 75 in good health. CDR3s include the opening cysteine and the closing phenylalanine or tryptophan. Each record gives: D gene, J gene, CDR3 length, V gene, CDR3 protein. D genes are given only for firm matches.

TRBD1 TRBJ1-1 14 TRBV2 CASTRDSAGTEAFF
NA TRBJ2-1 20 TRBV11-1 CASSLATAPGGIYRYNEQFF
TRBD2 TRBJ2-1 13 TRBV29-1 CSVQTSAHNEQFF
NA TRBJ1-2 13 TRBV6-2/TRBV6-3 CASSYRLGYGYTF
TRBD2 TRBJ2-1 16 TRBV15 CATSRGSGLAGNEQFF
NA TRBJ1-2 12 TRBV29-1 CSTEGEGDGYTF
NA TRBJ2-7 15 TRBV6-6 CASSAPSQGTYEQYF
NA TRBJ1-4 17 TRBV5-1 CASSLAPGGSTNEKLFF
NA TRBJ1-2 13 TRBV2 CASSEGPGYGYTF
NA TRBJ2-2 16 TRBV9 CASSVVEGMGTGELFF
NA TRBJ2-5 17 TRBV12-3/TRBV12-4 CASSLVFGDSRPREQYF
NA TRBJ1-5 12 TRBV28 CASSLGRLLQHF
NA TRBJ2-7 13 TRBV6-5 CASGYGSRYEQYF
NA TRBJ1-5 14 TRBV12-3/TRBV12-4 CASRNGDGNQPQHF
NA NA 15 TRBV5-1 CASRRDTGQGGEQYF
NA TRBJ1-2 17 TRBV20-1 CSALNGADGPGLYGYTF
TRBD1 TRBJ1-2 14 TRBV10-3 CASETGGSLHGYTF
TRBD1 TRBJ1-2 17 TRBV14 CASSQLPGQGRPHGYTF
NA TRBJ2-1 14 TRBV14 CASSPQAKGKEQFF
NA TRBJ1-5 17 TRBV7-2 CASSLSSSPGSHQPQHF
NA TRBJ2-7 14 TRBV9 CASSVDESRSEQYF
NA TRBJ1-5 16 TRBV20-1 CSARDPGTPLNQPQHF
NA TRBJ1-1 11 TRBV10-3 CAISRNTEAFF
NA TRBJ2-5 14 TRBV30 CAWSVLGLLETQYF
NA TRBJ2-3 13 TRBV7-2 CASSETQGRSQYF
TRBD2 TRBJ2-7 15 TRBV6-2/TRBV6-3 CASSNRLAGSYEQYF
NA TRBJ1-5 14 TRBV6-6 CASSRDRYNQPQHF
TRBD2 TRBJ2-5 15 TRBV4-1 CASSQGLAGVETQYF
NA TRBJ2-2 15 TRBV12-3/TRBV12-4 CASIRGKTGIGELFF
NA TRBJ1-2 15 TRBV7-2 CASSLDGTVLYGYTF
TRBD1 TRBJ2-5 14 TRBV6-2/TRBV6-3 CASSYDRDQETQYF
NA TRBJ2-5 13 TRBV20-1 CSADPGTQETQYF
NA TRBJ1-1 15 TRBV20-1 CSARASPGANTEAFF
NA TRBJ1-2 13 TRBV29-1 CSVLITGNYGYTF
NA TRBJ2-1 13 TRBV20-1 CSEGGRANNEQFF
NA TRBJ2-1 18 TRBV10-3 CAISDSGRQGGSYNEQFF
TRBD1 TRBJ2-1 17 TRBV24-1 CATSDKTGGSSYNEQFF
NA TRBJ2-7 13 TRBV29-1 CSVGGQMSYEQYF
NA TRBJ1-2 14 TRBV28 CASSLSGVLYGYTF
NA TRBJ1-2 15 TRBV4-2 CASSQVGAGAYGYTF
NA TRBJ2-7 17 TRBV27 CASSLSRGASSFYEQYF
TRBD2 TRBJ2-2 15 TRBV2 CASRRLAGGTGELFF